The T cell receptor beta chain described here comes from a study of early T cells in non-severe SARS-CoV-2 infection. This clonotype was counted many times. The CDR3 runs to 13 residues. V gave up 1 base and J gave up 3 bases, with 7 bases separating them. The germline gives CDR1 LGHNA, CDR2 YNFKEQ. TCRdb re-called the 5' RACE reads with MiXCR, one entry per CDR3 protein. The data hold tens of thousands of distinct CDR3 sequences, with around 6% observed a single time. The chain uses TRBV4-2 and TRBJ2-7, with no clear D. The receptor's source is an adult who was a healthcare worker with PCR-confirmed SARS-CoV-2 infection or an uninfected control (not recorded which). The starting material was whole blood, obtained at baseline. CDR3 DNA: TGTGCCAGCAGCCAAGCTGAGCGCTACGAGCAGTACTTC. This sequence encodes CASSQAERYEQYF.